Listed below are T cell receptor beta chains from one sample, sequenced in a study of cytomegalovirus exposure and HLA in healthy donors. The repertoire was sequenced with immunoSEQ multiplex PCR; TCRdb's copy has only in-frame clones and lacks some. The sample shows some 110,000 clones, under 85% of them seen only once. Source material: PBMCs. All receptors derive from a man between 18 and 29 years old in good health and CMV-seronegative. Each CDR3 is given with its conserved first and last residue. Each record gives: V gene, D gene, J gene, CDR3 protein, CDR3 DNA. The D gene is left open where the match is weak.

TRBV28,.,TRBJ1-1,CASSFYTAQEGFF,TGTGCCAGCAGTTTTTACACGGCCCAAGAGGGTTTCTTT
TRBV10-3,TRBD1,TRBJ1-1,CAIQDREFGTEAFF,TGTGCCATCCAGGACAGGGAATTTGGCACTGAAGCTTTCTTT
TRBV4-3,TRBD2,TRBJ2-1,CASSQDLGSGRSDYNEQFF,TGCGCCAGCAGCCAAGATTTGGGAAGCGGGAGGTCGGACTACAATGAGCAGTTCTTC
TRBV5-1,TRBD1,TRBJ1-1,CASGGQGGTEAFF,TGCGCCAGCGGGGGACAGGGGGGAACTGAAGCTTTCTTT
TRBV11-3,TRBD1,TRBJ2-1,CASSFQGTGVNEQFF,TGTGCCAGCAGCTTTCAAGGGACAGGGGTCAATGAGCAGTTCTTC
TRBV11-2,.,TRBJ1-5,CASSPDSSNQPQHF,TGTGCCAGCAGCCCCGACAGTAGCAATCAGCCCCAGCATTTT
TRBV10-1,TRBD1,TRBJ2-7,CASSEHRGEQYF,TGCGCCAGCAGTGAACACAGGGGCGAGCAGTACTTC
TRBV5-1,.,TRBJ2-1,CASSLAADYNEQFF,TGCGCCAGCAGCTTGGCCGCGGATTACAATGAGCAGTTCTTC
TRBV30,.,TRBJ2-2,CAWSVLPGTGELFF,TGTGCCTGGAGTGTACTCCCCGGTACCGGGGAGCTGTTTTTT
TRBV27,.,TRBJ2-3,CASSARVRTDTQYF,TGTGCCAGCAGTGCCAGGGTACGCACAGATACGCAGTATTTT
TRBV9,.,TRBJ2-2,CASSVDGSRTGELFF,TGTGCCAGCAGCGTAGACGGGAGCCGGACCGGGGAGCTGTTTTTT
TRBV19,TRBD2,TRBJ2-2,CASSIPGLAGRRTGELFF,TGTGCCAGTAGTATCCCCGGACTAGCGGGACGGAGGACCGGGGAGCTGTTTTTT
TRBV9,.,TRBJ2-1,CASSVGGIGNEQFF,TGTGCCAGCAGCGTCGGCGGGATAGGTAATGAGCAGTTCTTC
TRBV7-9,TRBD2,TRBJ2-7,CASSKPREGYEQYF,TGTGCCAGCAGTAAACCCCGGGAGGGGTACGAGCAGTACTTC
TRBV30,.,TRBJ1-2,CAWSPPDRANYGYTF,TGTGCCTGGAGTCCCCCCGACAGAGCTAACTATGGCTACACCTTC
TRBV5-4,.,TRBJ2-7,CASSSGQSSYEQYF,TGTGCCAGCAGCTCGGGACAAAGTTCTTACGAGCAGTACTTC
TRBV7-9,TRBD2,TRBJ2-5,CASSLTSVQETQYF,TGTGCCAGCAGCCTAACTAGCGTCCAAGAGACCCAGTACTTC
TRBV5-4,.,TRBJ2-3,CASSPFGESTDTQYF,TGTGCCAGCAGCCCTTTCGGGGAGTCCACAGATACGCAGTATTTT
TRBV2,TRBD1,TRBJ1-2,CASRRTGGFYGYTF,TGTGCCAGCAGGAGGACAGGGGGCTTCTATGGCTACACCTTC
TRBV4-1,TRBD1,TRBJ2-7,CASRPTIGQGFNEQYF,TGCGCCAGCAGACCGACGATAGGACAGGGTTTTAACGAGCAGTACTTC